The clone carrying this TCR beta chain has just a few counts. The antigen is undetermined. The V and J ends lost 5 bases and 0 bases, in that order; junction bases with no gene match: 4. The germline V gene encodes CDR1 MDHEN and CDR2 SYDVKM. The CDR3 is made up of 14 amino acids. This sample was included in a study of T cell repertoires in cytomegalovirus infection. Study at large: As its CMV epitopes, the study selected recently identified HLA-C-restricted and well-studied HLA-B-restricted targets. TCR beta signatures that were public indicated CMV infection and matching HLA type. Study-level results: Cumulative frequency of public TCR beta families picked out carriers of CMV plus the relevant HLA.

MiXCR, run by TCRdb on the reads, gives a single entry per CDR3 protein. The top ten hold roughly 19% of the sample, which has approximately 280,000 distinct CDR3 sequences, approximately 22% seen once. The sequence derives from a human donor in good health (CMV status not recorded). Some clones in this sample may be carry-over from other donors' samples. The chain is built from TRBV28 and TRBJ2-7, with TRBD2 matching 7 bases. The specimen was cultured PBMCs, collected from culture after CMV antigen stimulation. Here the CDR3 DNA reads TGTGCCAGCAGTGCCGGGGGGAGCTCCTACGAGCAGTACTTC. The encoded protein is CASSAGGSSYEQYF.